This entry concerns a single T cell receptor beta chain. As yet, its antigen is unknown. Germline V lookup: CDR1 SGHTA, CDR2 FQGNSA. The CDR3 runs to 16 residues. Deletions cut 8 bases from V and 0 bases from J, with 17 bases between. These data come from a study of naive and memory T cell subsets. Two oligonucleotides, mixed equimolar, formed the beta constant-region primer covering TRBC1 and TRBC2. A 12-nucleotide UMI and the SP2 primer were added to the cDNA 3' end by oligonucleotide ligation. TCRdb re-called the UMI-ligation and nested PCR reads with MiXCR, one entry per CDR3 protein. The sample shows around 27,000 distinct CDR3 sequences, over 8.5% of them seen only once. Regarding the study as a whole: Diversity fell and Gini index rose from naive through CM, EM, EMRA.

Material: effector memory CD4+ T cells from blood. Documented subset: effector memory, CD45RA- CD27-. The chain couples TRBV7-2 to TRBJ1-3; unclear D gene. The sequence derives from a human donor in good health. CDR3 sequence (DNA): TGTGCCAGCGGATACGACGCGGCCTCCTCTGGAAACACCATATATTTT. It translates to CASGYDAASSGNTIYF.